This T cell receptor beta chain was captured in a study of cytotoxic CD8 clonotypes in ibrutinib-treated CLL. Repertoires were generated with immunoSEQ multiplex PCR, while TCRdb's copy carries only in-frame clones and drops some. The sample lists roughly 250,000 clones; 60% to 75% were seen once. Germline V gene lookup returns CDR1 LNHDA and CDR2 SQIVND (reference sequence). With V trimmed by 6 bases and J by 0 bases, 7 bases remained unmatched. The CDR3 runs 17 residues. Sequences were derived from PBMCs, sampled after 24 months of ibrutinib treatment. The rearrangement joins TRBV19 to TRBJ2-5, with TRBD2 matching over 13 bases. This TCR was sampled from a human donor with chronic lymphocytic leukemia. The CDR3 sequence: CASSYTGLAGDQETQYF. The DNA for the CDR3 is TGTGCCAGTAGCTACACCGGACTAGCGGGAGACCAAGAGACCCAGTACTTC.